Listed below are T cell receptor beta chains from one sample, sequenced in a study of blood T cell repertoires in COVID-19. Here immunoSEQ multiplex PCR was the method, and the copy in TCRdb shows in-frame clones only, minus some. The sample carries 63,000 or so clones, nearly 90% recorded once. The sample taken for sequencing was peripheral blood. Every receptor here comes from a man in his sixties with acute or convalescent COVID-19. Each CDR3 is given with its conserved first and last residue. A D gene is named only where the DNA matches it firmly. The listing skips clone size in some rows; elsewhere it reads once, few, many or a size class.

d_call	v_call	j_call	clone_size	cdr3_aa	cdr3_nt
-	TRBV14	TRBJ1-6	once	CASSQDRQVVEDSPLHF	TGTGCCAGCAGCCAAGATAGGCAGGTAGTCGAAGATTCACCCCTCCACTTT
-	TRBV6-1	TRBJ1-4	once	CASSEVSLGREKLFF	TGTGCCAGCAGTGAAGTGTCTTTGGGCAGGGAAAAACTGTTTTTT
-	TRBV7-9	TRBJ2-2	-	CATPTGNTGELFF	TGTGCCACCCCTACGGGGAACACCGGGGAGCTGTTTTTT
-	TRBV10-3	TRBJ1-3	once	CAISETAPSGNTIYF	TGTGCCATCAGCGAGACAGCTCCCTCTGGAAACACCATATATTTT
TRBD2	TRBV5-4	TRBJ2-5	-	CASSFRGRGQGQETQYF	TGTGCCAGCAGCTTTCGCGGGAGGGGACAAGGCCAAGAGACCCAGTACTTC
TRBD1	TRBV2	TRBJ1-4	-	CASSTRQGGEKLFF	TGTGCCAGCAGTACTCGACAGGGGGGCGAAAAACTGTTTTTT
-	TRBV3-1/TRBV3-2	TRBJ1-3	once	CASSQSFIGNTIYF	TGTGCCAGCAGCCAGAGTTTCATCGGAAACACCATATATTTT
TRBD1	TRBV6-5	TRBJ1-2	once	CASSRDRFYGYTF	TGTGCCAGCAGTCGGGACAGATTCTATGGCTACACCTTC
-	TRBV7-9	TRBJ1-5	-	CASSAAGVIQPQHF	TGTGCCAGCAGCGCAGCAGGGGTGATTCAGCCCCAGCATTTT
-	TRBV29-1	TRBJ1-1	-	CSVVRGTGTEAFF	TGCAGCGTTGTAAGGGGAACGGGCACTGAAGCTTTCTTT
-	TRBV14	TRBJ1-3	-	CASSQVQKRNTIYF	TGTGCCAGCAGTCAGGTACAGAAGAGAAACACCATATATTTT
-	TRBV24-1	TRBJ2-1	-	CATSDPSSRGAYNEQFF	TGTGCCACCAGTGATCCTTCCTCTCGGGGGGCTTACAATGAGCAGTTCTTC
TRBD1	TRBV18	TRBJ2-6	-	CASSPLFRDSMKVGAASGANVLTF	TGTGCCAGCTCACCACTATTCCGGGACAGTATGAAGGTCGGGGCCGCCTCTGGGGCCAACGTCCTGACTTTC
TRBD2	TRBV7-2	TRBJ2-7	-	CASSLLAGSSYEQYF	TGTGCCAGCAGTCTCCTAGCGGGAAGCTCCTACGAGCAGTACTTC
-	TRBV30	TRBJ1-2	-	CAWGSFRGWQILSF	TGTGCCTGGGGTTCTTTTAGAGGTTGGCAGATCCTATCATTC
-	TRBV6-1	TRBJ1-5	once	CASSVDRTYSNQPQHF	TGTGCCAGCAGTGTTGACAGGACGTATAGCAATCAGCCCCAGCATTTT
-	TRBV11-2	TRBJ1-1	-	CASSLGVSRPEAFF	TGTGCCAGCAGCTTAGGTGTGAGCAGGCCTGAAGCTTTCTTT
TRBD1	TRBV3-1/TRBV3-2	TRBJ1-1	-	CASSPRTGGMNTEAFF	TGTGCCAGCAGCCCACGGACAGGGGGGATGAACACTGAAGCTTTCTTT
-	TRBV27	TRBJ1-2	-	CASSSGGFGYTF	TGTGCCAGCAGTTCGGGGGGGTTTGGCTACACCTTC
TRBD2	TRBV5-6	TRBJ2-2	-	CASSLVSSGGTGELFF	TGTGCCAGCAGCCTGGTTTCTAGCGGGGGTACCGGGGAGCTGTTTTTT
TRBD1	TRBV30	TRBJ2-5	-	CAWNLQGAETQYF	TGTGCCTGGAATCTCCAGGGGGCCGAGACCCAGTACTTC
TRBD1	TRBV5-5	TRBJ2-2	-	CASSPIRGGELFF	TGTGCCAGCAGCCCAATCAGGGGGGGGGAGCTGTTTTTT
-	TRBV7-2	TRBJ1-6	-	CASRSRQGSAAYNSPLHF	TGTGCCAGCAGATCTCGTCAGGGATCCGCTGCCTATAATTCACCCCTCCACTTT
TRBD1	TRBV18	TRBJ1-5	-	CASSPSGTGQNQPQHF	TGTGCCAGCTCACCGTCCGGGACAGGGCAAAATCAGCCCCAGCATTTT
TRBD1	TRBV19	TRBJ1-3	-	CASNQQGPGNTIYF	TGTGCCAGTAACCAACAGGGGCCAGGAAACACCATATATTTT
TRBD1	TRBV5-1	TRBJ2-3	many	CASSLDTGGTTDTQYF	TGCGCCAGCAGCTTGGATACAGGGGGCACGACAGATACGCAGTATTTT
-	TRBV19	TRBJ1-4	-	CASRRRHLATNEKLFF	TGTGCCAGTAGACGCCGACACCTTGCAACTAATGAAAAACTGTTTTTT
-	TRBV2	TRBJ1-4	-	CASSDQTVTNEKLFF	TGTGCCAGCAGTGACCAGACAGTTACTAATGAAAAACTGTTTTTT
-	TRBV30	TRBJ1-5	-	CAWSWGRDQPQHF	TGTGCCTGGAGCTGGGGGAGGGATCAGCCCCAGCATTTT
TRBD1	TRBV9	TRBJ1-2	-	CASSVGGQGGNYGYTF	TGTGCCAGCAGCGTAGGGGGACAGGGGGGAAACTATGGCTACACCTTC
TRBD1	TRBV12-3/TRBV12-4	TRBJ2-1	-	CASSLVGQGFQFF	TGTGCCAGCAGTTTGGTCGGACAGGGCTTTCAGTTCTTC
TRBD1	TRBV6-5	TRBJ1-3	-	CASSYEGASGNTIYF	TGTGCCAGCAGTTACGAGGGGGCCTCTGGAAACACCATATATTTT
-	TRBV30	TRBJ2-3	-	CAWSEIAHTQYF	TGTGCCTGGAGTGAAATAGCTCATACGCAGTATTTT
-	TRBV6-5	TRBJ2-3	-	CASSPGGRADTQYF	TGTGCCAGCAGCCCAGGGGGGCGCGCAGATACGCAGTATTTT